This TCR beta chain was sequenced for a study of OX40 agonist ivuxolimab in advanced cancers. V was clipped by 2 bases and J by 4 bases, with 12 bases between them. This CDR3 has 13 amino acids. Looked up from germline, CDR1 is SQVTM and CDR2 is ANQGSEA. Generated by immunoSEQ multiplex PCR, the TCRdb table keeps only in-frame clones and is missing some. The sample holds about 46,000 clones; around 90% are singletons and the top ten take roughly 10%. The gene calls are TRBV29-1 and TRBJ2-7; either TRBD1 or TRBD2 may fit D (5 bases each). The sample here was CD4+ or CD8+ T cells sorted from blood, taken in a trial of the OX40 agonist ivuxolimab. The sequence was collected from an adult with an advanced solid tumor such as melanoma, head and neck, liver or kidney cancer. Here the CDR3 reads CSVELEGSYEQYF. In DNA, the CDR3 is TGCAGCGTTGAACTCGAGGGGTCTTACGAGCAGTACTTC.